These T cell receptor beta chains were read from a single sample in a study of CD8 T cells in ankylosing spondylitis. TCRdb reprocessed the 5' RACE reads via MiXCR and lists one record per CDR3 protein. The sample consists of roughly 700,000 distinct CDR3 sequences, roughly 20% of them appearing once. The sequencing sample was made of blood, either unsorted or a sorted T cell fraction (not recorded which). These receptors all stem from a male donor with ankylosing spondylitis. Both conserved end residues are part of each CDR3. The D gene is left open where the match is weak.

v_call d_call cdr3_aa
TRBV7-7 TRBD1 CASSPDRGAYEQYF
TRBV10-2 . CASRTLADSSYNEQFF
TRBV6-5 . CASSNRDRNTEAFF
TRBV6-1 . CASSDPRQTLNTEAFF
TRBV7-8 TRBD2 CASSLYPLAGGPSTDTQYF
TRBV30 TRBD2 CAWIGLAASTDTQYF
TRBV4-3 . CASSQAHGEGTQYF
TRBV18 . CASSPGLPTRNSPLHF
TRBV4-2 . CASSQGGGVNEQFF
TRBV6-1 . CASSGQMGGTDYGYTF
TRBV28 TRBD1 CASSSQLGPGQGKGGYTF
TRBV3-1 . CASSPLTGTPYEQYF
TRBV6-1 TRBD1 CASRGTGGAGQPQHF
TRBV5-1 TRBD1 CASSAGQGGDSPLHF
TRBV6-1 TRBD1 CATQPGGNTDTQYF
TRBV12-3/TRBV12-4 . CASSLASGDQETQYF
TRBV6-1 TRBD1 CASTATGSSYEQYF
TRBV5-1 TRBD2 CASSRSLAGGLSSYNEQFF
TRBV10-3 . CAISEVAVAGTDTQYF
TRBV5-6 . CASSLTGAGVTDTQYF
TRBV3-1 TRBD2 CASSMGTSGRTETQYF
TRBV12-3/TRBV12-4 . CASTHGSGANVLTF
TRBV19 . CASSAAAINTEAFF
TRBV9 . CASSVGGSQPQHF
TRBV6-2/TRBV6-3 TRBD1 CASSYSGTGRKETQYF
TRBV5-1 . CASSLAGQGSEAFF
TRBV15 . CATSRTRRVGYYNEQFF
TRBV4-1 . CASSQVSTGSTDTQYF
TRBV11-1 . CASSLVSDFPADSGNTIYF
TRBV27 . CASSLAADDTEAFF
TRBV6-5 . CASSYGLAPTYEQYF
TRBV29-1 . CSAGVGSYEQYF
TRBV19 TRBD2 CASTRLADNNEQFF
TRBV6-2/TRBV6-3 . CASKGIPTGSSYEQYF
TRBV7-8 . CASSLAGAAYSPLHF
TRBV20-1 TRBD2 CSARLAGGPIYEQYF
TRBV4-3 . CASSPKGGSNSPLHF
TRBV11-2 TRBD2 CASSPSQLAGADTQYF
TRBV13 TRBD2 CASSRRSGLAGSTDTQYF
TRBV6-5 TRBD1 CASSLVTGAGELFF